This T cell receptor beta chain was sequenced during a study of blood T cell repertoires in COVID-19. Up to 2 weeks before entering the study, exposed participants had met a COVID-19 case. Germline values: CDR1 SGHDN, CDR2 FVKESK. CDR3 length: 15 amino acids. Trimming removed 4 bases from V and 2 bases from J, with 15 bases in between. How the authors handled the data: Scientists estimated how many nucleated cells there were by amplifying reference gene primers. The protocol was immunoSEQ multiplex PCR, while the TCRdb copy is restricted to in-frame clones and leaves out a portion. The V and J calls and clone size come from that table; D and trimming were worked out from the DNA. Here the sample spans 350,000 to 500,000 clones, approximately 91% being singletons.

The V gene is TRBV14, the J gene TRBJ2-7; possible D gene TRBD1, 6 bases. The source is a woman in her late teens or twenties who had been exposed to COVID-19. Input material: PBMCs or T cells enriched from blood (not recorded which). The chain's CDR3 is CASSPGGQGTYEQYF. Written as DNA, the CDR3 is TGTGCCAGCAGCCCGGGTGGGCAGGGGACCTACGAGCAGTACTTC. Supplemented by reference TRBV14 and TRBJ2-7, the full variable domain reads EAGVTQFPSHSVIEKGQTVTLRCDPISGHDNLYWYRRVMGKEIKFLLHFVKESKQDESGMPNNRFLAERTGGTYSTLKVQPAELEDSGVYFCASSPGGQGTYEQYFGPGTRLTVT.